This TCR beta chain was sequenced in a study of OX40 agonist ivuxolimab in advanced cancers. At cycle 4 day 1, cycle 7 day 1, and baseline, blood was sampled. Data came from immunoSEQ multiplex PCR; TCRdb stores just in-frame clones and leaves some out. This sample yields just over 50,000 clones, of which about 88% are seen a single time; 3.6% belongs to the top ten. The table lists this clone with a count of one. Its antigen is as yet unknown. The germline CDR1 and CDR2 sequences are SNHLY and FYNNEI. V lost 3 bases to trimming and J lost 2 bases; unmatched junction nucleotides: 12. This CDR3 is 17 amino acids long. Study-wide points: In the 0.1 to 3.0 mg/kg range, CD4+ and CD8+ blood T cells had expanded clonally by week 6. Clonal expansion was among the lowest in partial responders at 0.1-3.0 mg/kg, especially CD8+.

The sequenced sample was CD4+ or CD8+ T cells sorted from blood, obtained in a trial of the OX40 agonist ivuxolimab. The chain is built from TRBV2 and TRBJ2-7; 8 bases are a match to TRBD1. This clonotype originated in an adult with an advanced solid tumor such as melanoma, head and neck, liver or kidney cancer. Here the CDR3 reads CASSDSTTGTGTYEQYF. CDR3 coding DNA: TGTGCCAGCAGTGATTCGACCACCGGGACAGGAACCTACGAGCAGTACTTC.